The 14 T cell receptor beta chains in this list originate from one sample, sequenced in a study of Ad26.COV2.S vaccination and SARS-CoV-2 variants. Generated by immunoSEQ multiplex PCR, the TCRdb table keeps only in-frame clones and is missing some. The sample carries 410,000 or so clones, 92% recorded once. The treatment was: about 20 received Ad26.COV2.S at low or high dose, single or two shots; about five received placebo; per-sample allocation not given. Collection of samples fell on day 63 after the first vaccine or placebo injection. Specimen: peripheral blood, collected in a trial of Ad26.COV2.S vaccine versus placebo. The source is a person aged 18 to 59 who received the Ad26.COV2.S COVID-19 vaccine or a placebo.

This chain connects TRBV20-1 to TRBJ2-1; no clear D. V lost 2 bases and J lost 1, with 0 bases in between. This CDR3 is 11 amino acids long. Germline values: CDR1 DFQATT, CDR2 SNEGSKA (reference sequence). The CDR3 reads CSARSYNEQFF. For the CDR3, the DNA is TGCAGTGCTAGATCCTACAATGAGCAGTTCTTC.

This rearrangement joins TRBV6-4 to TRBJ1-1; D is perhaps TRBD1 (6 bases). CDR3 length equals 13 residues. Per germline, CDR1 MRHNA and CDR2 SNTAGT. V dropped 2 bases and J dropped 10 bases, with 14 bases sitting between them. The DNA for the CDR3 is TGTGCCAGCAGTGACCCTCCGGGACACGTAGCTTTCTTT. It specifies CASSDPPGHVAFF.

This clone was detected a few times. The genes are TRBV5-1 and TRBJ2-3; 8 bases are a match to TRBD1. The CDR3 extends over 17 amino acids. The trim removed 0 bases at V and 0 bases at J, leaving 6 bases unmatched. Germline V gene data show CDR1 as SGHRS and CDR2 as YFSETQ. CDR3 amino acids: CASSLGDRTPSTDTQYF. DNA of the CDR3: TGCGCCAGCAGCTTGGGGGACAGGACTCCTAGCACAGATACGCAGTATTTT.

The chain has TRBV4-3 and TRBJ2-1; D gene uncertain. Looked up from germline, CDR1 is LGHNA and CDR2 is YSLEER. The CDR3 sequence is 16 residues long. Trimming removed 0 bases from V and 0 bases from J, with 9 bases in between. CDR3 nucleotide sequence: TGCGCCAGCAGCCAAGACCCCCTTGGCTCCTACAATGAGCAGTTCTTC. Protein product: CASSQDPLGSYNEQFF.

Note on this clone: A junction end diverges from the germline sequence, so it may reflect a read error. The genes are TRBV7-7 and TRBJ2-2; D unclear. This CDR3 is built from 13 residues. The V gene's germline CDR1 is SSHAT and CDR2 FNYEAQ (reference sequence). CDR3 bases: TGTGCTAGCAGCAAAGGGTCGGCCGGGGAGCTGTTTTTT. It specifies CASSKGSAGELFF.

The rearrangement uses TRBV11-2 and TRBJ2-3; either TRBD1 or TRBD2 may fit D (5 bases each). Trimming stripped 0 bases from V and 14 bases from J, with 9 bases between. CDR1 is SGHAT, CDR2 FQNNGV, per germline. This CDR3 contains 11 residues. CDR3 loop: CASSLEGPRYF. The CDR3 nucleotides are TGTGCCAGCAGCTTAGAGGGACCTCGGTATTTT.

The chain has TRBV6-6 and TRBJ2-7; no definite D call. The V gene lost 2 bases and the J gene lost 2 bases, with 16 bases spanning the gap. The CDR3 covers 16 residues. Germline V lookup: CDR1 MNHNY, CDR2 SVGAGI (reference sequence). In nucleotides, the CDR3 is TGTGCCAGCAGTTACGCCGCGGTGGCAATAACCTACGAGCAGTACTTC. It is translated as CASSYAAVAITYEQYF.

This chain connects TRBV5-4 to TRBJ1-2; TRBD1 aligns across 8 bases. Germline loops: CDR1 SGHNT, CDR2 YYREEE (reference sequence). This CDR3 spans 13 amino acids. The ends lost 5 bases at V and 8 bases at J; junction bases unmatched: 8. The CDR3 DNA reads TGTGCCAGCAGACTAGACAGGGGTGGAGGCTACACCTTC. Protein product: CASRLDRGGGYTF.

This chain uses TRBV11-2 with TRBJ2-3; 12 nucleotides line up with TRBD2. V dropped 4 bases and J dropped 2; count of bases not matched to a gene: 4. Per the germline V gene, CDR1 is SGHAT and CDR2 is FQNNGV. CDR3 length: 16 residues. CDR3: CASSSTSGGNTDTQYF. The CDR3 nucleotides are TGTGCCAGCAGCTCCACTAGCGGGGGGAACACAGATACGCAGTATTTT.

The V gene is TRBV7-9, the J gene TRBJ1-4, with D maybe TRBD1 (6 bases). The CDR3 has 16 amino acids. Germline values: CDR1 SEHNR, CDR2 FQNEAQ (reference sequence). Trimming removed 5 bases from V and 8 bases from J, with 21 bases in between. CDR3: CASSLYITGFGEKLFF. Written as DNA, the CDR3 is TGTGCCAGCAGCCTATATATTACAGGGTTTGGGGAAAAACTGTTTTTT. The whole variable domain, filled in from reference TRBV7-9 and TRBJ1-4, reads DTGVSQNPRHKITKRGQNVTFRCDPISEHNRLYWYRQTLGQGPEFLTYFQNEAQLEKSRLLSDRFSAERPKGSFSTLEIQRTEQGDSAMYLCASSLYITGFGEKLFFGSGTQLSVL.

This chain connects TRBV10-1 to TRBJ1-1, with 9 nucleotides matching TRBD1. CDR3 size: 17 residues. V was pared by 6 bases and J by 0 bases, with 11 bases of the junction left unmatched. The V gene's germline CDR1 is WNHNN and CDR2 SYGVQD (reference sequence). CDR3 DNA sequence: TGCGCCAGCAGCCCAGCCGGGACAGGGCAACTGAACACTGAAGCTTTCTTT. Translation: CASSPAGTGQLNTEAFF.

The rearrangement links TRBV24-1 to TRBJ2-2; 8 bases map to TRBD1. From germline, CDR1 is KGHDR and CDR2 SFDVKD. The trim removed 5 bases at V and 6 bases at J, leaving 4 bases unmatched. The CDR3 is made up of 14 amino acids. CDR3 in DNA: TGTGCCACCAGTGGCAGGGGGCGGGCCGGGGAGCTGTTTTTT. This codes for CATSGRGRAGELFF.

The chain carries TRBV11-3 and TRBJ2-2, with 8 bases identical to TRBD2. Per the germline V gene, CDR1 is SGHNT and CDR2 is YENEEA. The J segment lost 2 bases and the V segment lost 4 bases, leaving 12 bases of the junction unmatched. This CDR3 region has 18 residues. The CDR3 here is CASSSTTPSGGNTGELFF. The CDR3 DNA sequence: TGTGCCAGCAGCTCCACCACCCCCAGCGGGGGTAACACCGGGGAGCTGTTTTTT.

This clone was found a few times. The chain employs TRBV6-5 and TRBJ2-3; no clear D. The germline gives CDR1 MNHEY, CDR2 SVGAGI. The V and J ends lost 6 bases and 2 bases respectively, with 3 bases between them. This CDR3 has 11 amino acids. The CDR3 sequence is CASSNTDTQYF. Written as DNA, the CDR3 is TGTGCCAGCAGCAACACAGATACGCAGTATTTT.